The clone carrying this T cell receptor (beta chain) has a handful of counts. Its target is unknown. This CDR3 has 14 residues. CDR1 and CDR2 (germline): SEHNR, FQNEAQ (reference sequence). The V segment lost 2 bases and the J segment 6 bases; nucleotides outside the gene matches: 0. The data originate from a study of T cells after yellow fever vaccination. Findings of the study overall: There was a possibility that FACS-sorted repertoires contained abundant clonotypes contaminating from the bulk population.

A universal primer site and UMIs were added as TCR cDNA was made by 5'RACE template switching. TCRdb re-derived calls from the 5' RACE reads in MiXCR, one entry per CDR3 protein. The sample consists of hundreds of thousands of distinct CDR3 sequences, approximately 18% of them appearing once. The genes are TRBV7-9 and TRBJ2-1, with 11 bases identical to TRBD2. This TCR derives from a man younger than 35 who received the YFV17D yellow fever vaccine. Sequencing was performed on PBMCs, taken before the yellow fever booster vaccination. CDR3 amino acids: CASSLTSGGNEQFF. The CDR3 DNA sequence: TGTGCCAGCAGCTTAACTAGCGGGGGCAATGAGCAGTTCTTC.